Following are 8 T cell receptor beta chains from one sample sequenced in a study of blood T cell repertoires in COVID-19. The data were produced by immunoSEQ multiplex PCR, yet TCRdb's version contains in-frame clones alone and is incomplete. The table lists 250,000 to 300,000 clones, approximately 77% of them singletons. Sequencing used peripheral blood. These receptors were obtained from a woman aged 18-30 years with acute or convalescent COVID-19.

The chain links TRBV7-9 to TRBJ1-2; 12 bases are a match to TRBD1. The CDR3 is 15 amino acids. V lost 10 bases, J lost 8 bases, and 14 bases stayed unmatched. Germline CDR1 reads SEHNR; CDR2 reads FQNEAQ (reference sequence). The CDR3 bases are TGTGCCATCGCGGGACAGGGGGCGCCTACGGCCGGCTACACCTTC. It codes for CAIAGQGAPTAGYTF.

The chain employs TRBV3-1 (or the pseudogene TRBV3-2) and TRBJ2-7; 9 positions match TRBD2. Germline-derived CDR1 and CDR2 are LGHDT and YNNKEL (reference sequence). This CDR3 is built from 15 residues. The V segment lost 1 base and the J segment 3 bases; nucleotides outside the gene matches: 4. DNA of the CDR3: TGTGCCAGCAGCCAAGTTACTAGCGGGTTCTACGAGCAGTACTTC. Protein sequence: CASSQVTSGFYEQYF.

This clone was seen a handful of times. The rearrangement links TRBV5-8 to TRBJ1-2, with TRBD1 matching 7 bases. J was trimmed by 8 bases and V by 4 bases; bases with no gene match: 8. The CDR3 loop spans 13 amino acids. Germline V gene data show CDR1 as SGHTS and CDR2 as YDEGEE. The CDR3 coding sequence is TGTGCCAGCAGCCCGGACAGGCTGAAGGGCTACACCTTC. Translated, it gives CASSPDRLKGYTF.

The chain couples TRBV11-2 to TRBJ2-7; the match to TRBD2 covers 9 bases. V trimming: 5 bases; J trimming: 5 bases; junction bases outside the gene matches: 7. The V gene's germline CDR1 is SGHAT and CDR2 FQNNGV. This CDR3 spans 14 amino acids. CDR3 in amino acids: CASSRGGRANEQYF. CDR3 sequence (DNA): TGTGCCAGCAGCCGGGGCGGGAGGGCCAACGAGCAGTACTTC.

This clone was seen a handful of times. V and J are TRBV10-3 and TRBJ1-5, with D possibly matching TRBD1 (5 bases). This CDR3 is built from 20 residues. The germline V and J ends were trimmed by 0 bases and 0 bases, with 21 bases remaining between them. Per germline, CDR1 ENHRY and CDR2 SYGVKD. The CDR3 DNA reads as TGTGCCATCAGTGAGTCCCTGGGGTCGGGGGGGATGAATAGCAATCAGCCCCAGCATTTT. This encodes CAISESLGSGGMNSNQPQHF.

The CDR3 nucleotides read TGTGCCAGTAGGGGCGGCGGTTTAGCGGGGTCAAAGAATGAGCAGTTCTTC. Amino acids: CASRGGGLAGSKNEQFF. V and J are TRBV19 and TRBJ2-1; 8 nucleotides agree with TRBD2. The germline V gene has CDR1 LNHDA and CDR2 SQIVND (reference sequence). The J segment lost 7 bases and the V segment lost 6 bases, leaving 17 bases of the junction unmatched. This CDR3 has 17 residues.

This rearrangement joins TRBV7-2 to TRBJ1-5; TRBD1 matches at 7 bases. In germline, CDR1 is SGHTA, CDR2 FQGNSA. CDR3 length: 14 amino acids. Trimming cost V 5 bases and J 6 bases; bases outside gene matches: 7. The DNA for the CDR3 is TGTGCCAGCAGCCCCAACAGGGGCGGTCAGCCCCAGCATTTT. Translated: CASSPNRGGQPQHF.

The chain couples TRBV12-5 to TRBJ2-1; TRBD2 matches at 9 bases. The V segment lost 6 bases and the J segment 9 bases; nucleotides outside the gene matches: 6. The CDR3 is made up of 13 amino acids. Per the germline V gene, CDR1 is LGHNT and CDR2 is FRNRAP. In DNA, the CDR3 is TGTGCTAGTGGCCCGGGACTAGCAGTTGAGCAGTTCTTC. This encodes CASGPGLAVEQFF.